The rows below give T cell receptor beta chains drawn from one sample of a study of beta chain features in type 1 diabetes. Generated by immunoSEQ multiplex PCR, the TCRdb table keeps only in-frame clones and is missing some. Of tens of thousands of clones listed, about 48% were seen once; the top ten hold 0.7%. Source material: central memory CD4+ T cells from blood. The receptors here all came from a man aged 30-40 years with type 1 diabetes. Both conserved end residues are part of each CDR3. A D gene is named only where the DNA matches it firmly. The listing skips clone size in some rows; elsewhere it reads once, few, many or a size class.

TRBJ1-4 TRBD1 few TRBV29-1 CSVEDGTGREKLFF TGCAGCGTTGAAGACGGGACAGGGAGGGAAAAACTGTTTTTT
TRBJ2-3 TRBD2 . TRBV19 CASTLGGGGPGTDTQYF TGTGCCAGTACCCTGGGGGGCGGGGGGCCGGGTACAGATACGCAGTATTTT
TRBJ2-3 TRBD1 once TRBV5-1 CASRLTGGTGDTQYF TGCGCCAGCAGACTGACAGGGGGTACGGGAGATACGCAGTATTTT
TRBJ1-4 TRBD1 . TRBV7-9 CASSYGQGAREKLFF TGTGCCAGCAGTTACGGACAGGGGGCCAGGGAAAAACTGTTTTTT
TRBJ2-6 . . TRBV5-4 CASSLDRHSGANVLTF TGTGCCAGCAGCTTGGACAGGCACTCTGGGGCCAACGTCCTGACTTTC
TRBJ2-5 TRBD2 few TRBV5-1 CASSSQTSGETQYF TGCGCCAGCAGCTCCCAGACTAGCGGGGAGACCCAGTACTTC
TRBJ1-5 . once TRBV6-5 CASSRVSDQPQHF TGTGCCAGCAGCCGAGTGTCGGATCAGCCCCAGCATTTT
TRBJ2-5 TRBD2 . TRBV7-9 CASSLLAGETQYF TGTGCCAGCAGCTTACTAGCGGGAGAGACCCAGTACTTC
TRBJ1-2 . . TRBV5-1 CASSLGEGSYGYTF TGCGCCAGCAGCTTGGGGGAAGGGAGTTATGGCTACACCTTC
TRBJ1-5 . . TRBV5-6 CASSLAAGIYSNQPQHF TGTGCCAGCAGCTTGGCGGCAGGAATTTATAGCAATCAGCCCCAGCATTTT
TRBJ2-5 . . TRBV12-5 CASAPGTLETQYF TGTGCTAGTGCCCCGGGGACACTAGAGACCCAGTACTTC
TRBJ1-3 . few TRBV6-5 CASSYHHADWGNTIYF TGTGCCAGCAGTTACCATCATGCGGACTGGGGAAACACCATATATTTT
TRBJ1-5 . . TRBV6-1 CASVSEVNQPQHF TGTGCCAGCGTCTCAGAAGTCAATCAGCCCCAGCATTTT
TRBJ1-4 . . TRBV15 CATSREAPGKKLFF TGTGCCACCAGCAGAGAGGCCCCCGGGAAAAAACTGTTTTTT
TRBJ2-7 . . TRBV6-6 CASSTGDGSDEQYF TGTGCCAGCAGTACAGGGGACGGGAGCGACGAGCAGTACTTC
TRBJ2-2 . few TRBV7-9 CAYLPGGANTGELFF TGTGCCTACCTTCCTGGCGGGGCGAACACCGGGGAGCTGTTTTTT
TRBJ2-1 . . TRBV10-3 CAISVRGGDNEQFF TGTGCCATCAGTGTCCGGGGAGGAGACAATGAGCAGTTCTTC
TRBJ2-1 TRBD2 . TRBV5-1 CASSSPGVAGKSYNEQFF TGCGCCAGCAGCTCCCCTGGGGTAGCGGGAAAATCCTACAATGAGCAGTTCTTC
TRBJ2-5 . . TRBV6-1 CASSGGWTQYF TGTGCCAGCAGTGGGGGCTGGACCCAGTACTTC
TRBJ1-3 TRBD1 . TRBV6-5 CASSPGTGAGNTIYF TGTGCCAGCAGCCCCGGGACAGGGGCTGGAAACACCATATATTTT
TRBJ1-1 . . TRBV11-2 CASESYRVTEAFF TGTGCCAGCGAATCATACAGGGTCACTGAAGCTTTCTTT
TRBJ1-1 . . TRBV5-1 CASSSRGQPNEAFF TGCGCCAGCTCGAGCCGGGGTCAGCCTAATGAAGCTTTCTTT
TRBJ1-2 TRBD1 few TRBV5-1 CASSSAGQGASGYTF TGCGCCAGCAGCTCAGCGGGACAGGGGGCCTCTGGCTACACCTTC
TRBJ2-1 TRBD2 . TRBV5-1 CASSFAGGEGNEQFF TGCGCCAGCAGCTTTGCCGGGGGGGAAGGGAATGAGCAGTTCTTC
TRBJ2-5 TRBD1 . TRBV19 CASSISGQQQETQYF TGTGCCAGTAGTATCTCGGGACAGCAGCAAGAGACCCAGTACTTC
TRBJ2-7 TRBD1 . TRBV4-1 CASSQLPSDRGRGEQYF TGCGCCAGCAGCCAACTGCCCTCGGACAGGGGGCGAGGTGAGCAGTACTTC
TRBJ2-5 TRBD1 . TRBV29-1 CSVAGQAQETQYF TGCAGCGTTGCGGGACAGGCACAAGAGACCCAGTACTTC
TRBJ2-2 . . TRBV5-1 CASSLVTGPNGELFF TGCGCCAGCAGCTTGGTCACAGGGCCGAACGGGGAGCTGTTTTTT
TRBJ2-1 . . TRBV18 CASSQSLASSGDEQFF TGTGCCAGCTCACAATCACTAGCTAGCTCGGGCGATGAGCAGTTCTTC
TRBJ2-7 TRBD1 . TRBV6-1 CASTEDRGSYEQYF TGTGCCAGCACTGAGGACAGGGGTTCCTACGAGCAGTACTTC
TRBJ2-7 . . TRBV2 CASRTTGHEQYF TGTGCCAGCAGGACGACAGGCCACGAGCAGTACTTC
TRBJ2-7 . . TRBV29-1 CSVDRGGEQYF TGCAGCGTCGACCGAGGGGGCGAGCAGTACTTC
TRBJ2-1 TRBD2 . TRBV7-2 CASSATSGGSSHNEQFF TGTGCCAGCAGCGCAACTAGCGGGGGGAGCTCCCACAATGAGCAGTTCTTC
TRBJ2-2 TRBD1 . TRBV5-1 CASSLYLGQENTGELFF TGCGCCAGCAGCTTGTATCTGGGACAGGAGAACACCGGGGAGCTGTTTTTT
TRBJ2-5 . . TRBV6-1 CASSLLGETQYF TGTGCCAGCAGTCTTCTTGGCGAGACCCAGTACTTC
TRBJ2-7 . . TRBV29-1 CSVAAGAEEQYF TGCAGCGTTGCCGCAGGGGCGGAGGAGCAGTACTTC
TRBJ2-2 . few TRBV2 CASSERGPGELFF TGTGCCAGCAGTGAACGGGGTCCCGGGGAGCTGTTTTTT
TRBJ1-2 TRBD1 once TRBV19 CASRGQGAGNGYTF TGTGCCAGTAGGGGACAGGGGGCAGGCAATGGCTACACCTTC
TRBJ2-1 TRBD2 . TRBV11-2 CASRDTSGRVNEQFF TGTGCCAGCAGGGACACTAGCGGGAGGGTTAATGAGCAGTTCTTC
TRBJ2-5 TRBD1 few TRBV7-2 CASSSGTGRVETQYF TGTGCCAGCAGTAGTGGGACAGGGCGTGTGGAGACCCAGTACTTC
TRBJ2-2 TRBD2 . TRBV4-2 CASSKGLAGAKYSGELFF TGTGCCAGCAGCAAGGGACTAGCGGGGGCCAAATATTCGGGGGAGCTGTTTTTT
TRBJ1-1 . . TRBV5-1 CASSLTTVNTEAFF TGCGCCAGCAGCCTCACCACAGTGAACACTGAAGCTTTCTTT
TRBJ2-5 . . TRBV6-1 CASSALQETQYF TGTGCCAGCAGTGCCCTCCAAGAGACCCAGTACTTC
TRBJ1-4 . . TRBV9 CASSVGQGSEKLFF TGTGCCAGCAGCGTAGGGCAGGGAAGTGAAAAACTGTTTTTT
TRBJ2-7 . . TRBV6-6 CATLQDRANYEQYF TGTGCCACCCTCCAGGACAGAGCGAACTACGAGCAGTACTTC